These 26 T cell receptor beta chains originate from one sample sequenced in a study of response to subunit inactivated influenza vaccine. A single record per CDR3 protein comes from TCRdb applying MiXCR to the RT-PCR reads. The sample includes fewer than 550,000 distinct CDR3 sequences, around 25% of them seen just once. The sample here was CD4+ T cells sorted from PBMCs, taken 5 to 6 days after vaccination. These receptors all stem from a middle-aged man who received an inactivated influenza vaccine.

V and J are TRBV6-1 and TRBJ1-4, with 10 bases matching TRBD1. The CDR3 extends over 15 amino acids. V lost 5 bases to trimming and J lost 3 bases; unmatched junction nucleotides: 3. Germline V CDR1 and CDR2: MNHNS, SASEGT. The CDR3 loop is CASSRTGGSNEKLFF. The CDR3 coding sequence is TGTGCCAGCAGTCGGACAGGGGGATCTAATGAAAAACTGTTTTTT.

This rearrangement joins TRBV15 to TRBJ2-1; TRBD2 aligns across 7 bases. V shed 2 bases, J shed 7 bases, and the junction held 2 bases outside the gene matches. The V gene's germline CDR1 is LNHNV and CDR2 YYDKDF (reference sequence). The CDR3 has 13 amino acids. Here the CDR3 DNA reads TGTGCCACCAGCAGACTAGCGGTGAATGAGCAGTTCTTC. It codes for CATSRLAVNEQFF. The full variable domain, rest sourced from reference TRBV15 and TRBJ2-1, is DAMVIQNPRYQVTQFGKPVTLSCSQTLNHNVMYWYQQKSSQAPKLLFHYYDKDFNNEADTPDNFQSRRPNTSFCFLDIRSPGLGDTAMYLCATSRLAVNEQFFGPGTRLTVL.

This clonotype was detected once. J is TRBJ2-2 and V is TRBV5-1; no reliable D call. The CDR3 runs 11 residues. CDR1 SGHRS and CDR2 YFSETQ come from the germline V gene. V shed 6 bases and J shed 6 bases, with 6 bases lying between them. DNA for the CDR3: TGCGCCAGCAACAACGCCGGGGAGCTGTTTTTT. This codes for CASNNAGELFF.

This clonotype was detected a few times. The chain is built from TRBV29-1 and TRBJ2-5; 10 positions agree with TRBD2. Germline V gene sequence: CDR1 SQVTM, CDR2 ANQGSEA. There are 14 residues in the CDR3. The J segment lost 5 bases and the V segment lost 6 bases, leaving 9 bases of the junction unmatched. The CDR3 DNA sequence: TGCAGCGTCCACGATCTAGCGGGAGTGGAGACCCAGTACTTC. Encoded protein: CSVHDLAGVETQYF.

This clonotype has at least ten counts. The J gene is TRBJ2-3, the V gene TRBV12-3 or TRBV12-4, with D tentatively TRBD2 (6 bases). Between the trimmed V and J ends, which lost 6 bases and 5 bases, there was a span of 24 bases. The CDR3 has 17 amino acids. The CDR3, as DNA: TGTGCCAGCAGCCCGGAGGGGCCCGGATTTGGGGTAGATACGCAGTATTTT. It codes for CASSPEGPGFGVDTQYF.

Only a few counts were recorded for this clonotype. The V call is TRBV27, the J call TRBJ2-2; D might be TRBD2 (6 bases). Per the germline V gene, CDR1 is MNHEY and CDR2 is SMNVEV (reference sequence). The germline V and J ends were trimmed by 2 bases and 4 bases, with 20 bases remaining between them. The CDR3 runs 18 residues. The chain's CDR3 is CASSLVTGLTFSTGELFF. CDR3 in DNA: TGTGCCAGCAGTTTAGTCACGGGACTGACCTTTTCCACCGGGGAGCTGTTTTTT.

The CDR3 DNA reads as TGTGCCAGCAGCCCATCTGGGGGGAGGGACATTCAGTACTTC. Translated: CASSPSGGRDIQYF. The rearrangement links TRBV7-2 to TRBJ2-4; 7 bases are a match to TRBD2. The CDR3 sequence is 14 residues long. The germline gives CDR1 SGHTA, CDR2 FQGNSA. The V and J ends lost 5 bases and 8 bases, in that order; junction bases with no gene match: 9.

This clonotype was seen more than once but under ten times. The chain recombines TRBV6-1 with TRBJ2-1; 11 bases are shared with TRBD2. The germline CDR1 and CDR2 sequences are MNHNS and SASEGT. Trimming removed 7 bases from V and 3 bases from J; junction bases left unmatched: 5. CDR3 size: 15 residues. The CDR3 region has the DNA TGTGCCAGCAAAGGGACTAGCGGATTCTACAATGAGCAGTTCTTC. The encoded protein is CASKGTSGFYNEQFF.

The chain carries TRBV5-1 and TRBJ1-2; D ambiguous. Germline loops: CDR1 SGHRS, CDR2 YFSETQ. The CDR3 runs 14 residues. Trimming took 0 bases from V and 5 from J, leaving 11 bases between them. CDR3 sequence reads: CASSLVAESYGYTF. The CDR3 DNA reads TGCGCCAGCAGCTTGGTTGCAGAAAGTTATGGCTACACCTTC.

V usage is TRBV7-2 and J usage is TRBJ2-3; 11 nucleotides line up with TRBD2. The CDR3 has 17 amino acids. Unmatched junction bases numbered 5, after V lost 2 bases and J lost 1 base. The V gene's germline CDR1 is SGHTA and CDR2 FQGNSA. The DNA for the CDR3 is TGTGCCAGCAGCTTAACTAGCGGGAGATTCGGCACAGATACGCAGTATTTT. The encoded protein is CASSLTSGRFGTDTQYF.

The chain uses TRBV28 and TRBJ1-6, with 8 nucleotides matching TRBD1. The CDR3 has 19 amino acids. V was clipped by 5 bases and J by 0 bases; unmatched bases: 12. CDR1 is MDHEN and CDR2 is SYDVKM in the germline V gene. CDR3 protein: CASSDQRRTGGSYNSPLHF. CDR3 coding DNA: TGTGCCAGCAGTGATCAGAGAAGAACAGGGGGCTCCTATAATTCACCCCTCCACTTT.

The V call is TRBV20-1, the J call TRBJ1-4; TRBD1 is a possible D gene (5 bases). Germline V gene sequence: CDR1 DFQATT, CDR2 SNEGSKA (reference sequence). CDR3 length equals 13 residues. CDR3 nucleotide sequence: TGCGGGAGGGGACGGAGTCTTAATGAAAAACTGTTTTTT. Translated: CGRGRSLNEKLFF.

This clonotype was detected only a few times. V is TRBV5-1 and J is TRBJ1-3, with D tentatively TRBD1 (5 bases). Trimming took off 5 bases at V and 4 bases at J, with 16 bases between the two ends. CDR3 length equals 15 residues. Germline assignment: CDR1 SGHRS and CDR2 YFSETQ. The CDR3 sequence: CASRRRGGNGNTIYF. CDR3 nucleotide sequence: TGCGCCAGCAGACGCCGGGGGGGGAACGGAAACACCATATATTTT.

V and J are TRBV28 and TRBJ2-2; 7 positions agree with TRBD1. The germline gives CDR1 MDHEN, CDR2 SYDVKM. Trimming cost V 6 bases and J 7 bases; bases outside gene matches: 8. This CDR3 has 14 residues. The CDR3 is CASRLGTELGELFF. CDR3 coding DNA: TGTGCCAGCAGGCTCGGGACAGAGCTCGGGGAGCTGTTTTTT. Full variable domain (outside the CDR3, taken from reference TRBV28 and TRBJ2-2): DVKVTQSSRYLVKRTGEKVFLECVQDMDHENMFWYRQDPGLGLRLIYFSYDVKMKEKGDIPEGYSVSREKKERFSLILESASTNQTSMYLCASRLGTELGELFFGEGSRLTVL.

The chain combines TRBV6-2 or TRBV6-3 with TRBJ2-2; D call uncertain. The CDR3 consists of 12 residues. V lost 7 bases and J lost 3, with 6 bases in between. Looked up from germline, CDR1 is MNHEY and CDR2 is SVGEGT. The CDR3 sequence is CASTSYTGELFF. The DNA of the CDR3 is TGTGCCAGCACCAGCTACACCGGGGAGCTGTTTTTT.

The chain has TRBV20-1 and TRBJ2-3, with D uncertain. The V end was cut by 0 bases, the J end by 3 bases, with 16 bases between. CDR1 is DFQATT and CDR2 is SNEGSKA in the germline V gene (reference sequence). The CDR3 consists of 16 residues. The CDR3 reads CSARETSLSLTDTQYF. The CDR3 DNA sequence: TGCAGTGCTAGAGAGACAAGTTTATCGCTTACAGATACGCAGTATTTT.

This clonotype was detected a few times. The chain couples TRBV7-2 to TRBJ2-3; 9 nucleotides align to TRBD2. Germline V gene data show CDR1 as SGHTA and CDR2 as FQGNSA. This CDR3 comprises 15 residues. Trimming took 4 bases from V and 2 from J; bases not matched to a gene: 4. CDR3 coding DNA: TGTGCCAGCAGCTCCCTAGCGGGGTACACAGATACGCAGTATTTT. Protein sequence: CASSSLAGYTDTQYF.

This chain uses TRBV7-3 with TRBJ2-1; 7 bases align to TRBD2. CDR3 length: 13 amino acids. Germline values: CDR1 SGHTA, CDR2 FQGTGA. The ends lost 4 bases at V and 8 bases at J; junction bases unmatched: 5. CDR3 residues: CASSYGRRDEQFF. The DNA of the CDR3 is TGTGCCAGCAGCTACGGGAGGAGGGATGAGCAGTTCTTC.

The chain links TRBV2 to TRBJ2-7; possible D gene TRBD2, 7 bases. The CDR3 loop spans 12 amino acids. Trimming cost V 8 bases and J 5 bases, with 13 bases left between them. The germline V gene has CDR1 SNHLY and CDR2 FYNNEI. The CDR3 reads CASGGGPHEQYF. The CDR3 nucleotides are TGTGCCAGCGGGGGGGGGCCCCACGAGCAGTACTTC.

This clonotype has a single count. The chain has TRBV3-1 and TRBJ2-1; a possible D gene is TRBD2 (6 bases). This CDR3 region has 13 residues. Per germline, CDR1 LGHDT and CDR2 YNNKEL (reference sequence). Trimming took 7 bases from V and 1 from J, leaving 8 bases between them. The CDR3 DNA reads TGTGCCAGCAAGAGCGGGTCCTACAATGAGCAGTTCTTC. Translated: CASKSGSYNEQFF.

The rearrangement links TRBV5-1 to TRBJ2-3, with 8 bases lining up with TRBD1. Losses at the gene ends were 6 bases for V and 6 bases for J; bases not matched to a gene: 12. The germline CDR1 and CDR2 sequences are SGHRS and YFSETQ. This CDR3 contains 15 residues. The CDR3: CASTPGTGGSDTQYF. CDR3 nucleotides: TGCGCCAGCACCCCGGGGACAGGAGGTTCGGATACGCAGTATTTT.

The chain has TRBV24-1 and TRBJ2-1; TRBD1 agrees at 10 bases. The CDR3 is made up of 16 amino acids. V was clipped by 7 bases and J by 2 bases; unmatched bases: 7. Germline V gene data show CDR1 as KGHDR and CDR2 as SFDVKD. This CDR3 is CATSRTGTGAYNEQFF. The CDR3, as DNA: TGTGCCACCAGCCGCACCGGGACAGGGGCCTACAATGAGCAGTTCTTC.

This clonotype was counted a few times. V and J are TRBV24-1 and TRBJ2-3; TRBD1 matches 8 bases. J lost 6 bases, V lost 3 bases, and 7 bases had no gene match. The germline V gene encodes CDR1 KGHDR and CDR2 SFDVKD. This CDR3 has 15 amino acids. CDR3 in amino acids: CATSDPRTGRDTQYF. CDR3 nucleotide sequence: TGTGCCACCAGTGATCCTAGGACAGGGAGGGATACGCAGTATTTT.

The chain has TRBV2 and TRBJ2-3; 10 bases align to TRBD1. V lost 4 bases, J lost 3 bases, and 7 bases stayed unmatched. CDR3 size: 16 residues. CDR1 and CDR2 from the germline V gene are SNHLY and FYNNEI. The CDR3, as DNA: TGTGCCAGCAGTGTGACCCCGGGACAGGGGACAGATACGCAGTATTTT. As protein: CASSVTPGQGTDTQYF.

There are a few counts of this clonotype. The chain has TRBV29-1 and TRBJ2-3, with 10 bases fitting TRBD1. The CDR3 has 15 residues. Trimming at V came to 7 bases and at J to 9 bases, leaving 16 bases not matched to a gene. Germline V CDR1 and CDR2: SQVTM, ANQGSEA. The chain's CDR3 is CSAKSGTGDAGTQYF. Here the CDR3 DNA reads TGCAGCGCAAAGTCCGGGACAGGGGATGCGGGAACGCAGTATTTT.

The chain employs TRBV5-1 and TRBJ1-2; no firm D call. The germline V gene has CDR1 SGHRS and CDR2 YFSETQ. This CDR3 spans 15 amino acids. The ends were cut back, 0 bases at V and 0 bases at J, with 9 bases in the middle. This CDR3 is CASSLGAPSNYGYTF. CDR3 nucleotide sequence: TGCGCCAGCAGCTTGGGGGCACCCTCTAACTATGGCTACACCTTC.